These 8 T cell receptor beta chains originate from one sample sequenced in a study of Ad26.COV2.S vaccination and SARS-CoV-2 variants. Treatment: roughly 19 received Ad26.COV2.S at low or high dose, single or two shots; 5 received placebo; per-sample allocation not given. Day 63 after the first injection of vaccine or placebo was the sampling time. Assay: immunoSEQ multiplex PCR; the TCRdb copy retains only in-frame clones and omits some. Counted here are hundreds of thousands of clones, roughly 90% occurring once; the ten biggest clones make up roughly 1.5%. This sample comprised peripheral blood, obtained in a trial of Ad26.COV2.S vaccine versus placebo. The receptors stem from a person between 18 and 59 years old who received the Ad26.COV2.S COVID-19 vaccine or a placebo.

The chain recombines TRBV7-2 with TRBJ2-7; 8 bases align to TRBD1. Germline CDR1 SGHTA, CDR2 FQGNSA. Losses at the gene ends were 8 bases for V and 3 bases for J; bases not matched to a gene: 9. The CDR3 spans 14 residues. The CDR3 loop is CASSRPGGFYEQYF. The CDR3 DNA reads TGTGCCAGCTCGAGGCCAGGGGGCTTCTACGAGCAGTACTTC.

The chain links TRBV21-1 to TRBJ2-2; whether TRBD1, the table's D call, matches the DNA was not checked. TRBV21-1 is a pseudogene segment. CDR3 size: 14 residues. The CDR3: CASSKMTGTGELFF. CDR3 bases: TGTGCCAGCAGCAAGATGACAGGGACCGGGGAGCTGTTTTTT.

This chain uses TRBV10-1 with TRBJ1-4; no firm D call. CDR1 WNHNN and CDR2 SYGVQD come from the germline V gene (reference sequence). This CDR3 has 14 residues. V was pared by 4 bases and J by 3 bases, with 9 bases between. The DNA for the CDR3 is TGCGCCAGCAGTGCAGGATCAGCTAATGAAAAACTGTTTTTT. Its protein product is CASSAGSANEKLFF.

J is TRBJ1-1 and V is TRBV11-3; 8 positions agree with TRBD1. The trim removed 6 bases at V and 1 base at J, leaving 4 bases unmatched. Germline-derived CDR1 and CDR2 are SGHNT and YENEEA. CDR3 length: 14 amino acids. CDR3 DNA sequence: TGTGCCAGCAGTACCGGGACAGGGAACACTGAAGCTTTCTTT. It translates to CASSTGTGNTEAFF.

The V and J genes are TRBV5-1 and TRBJ2-2; no definite D call. This CDR3 contains 16 residues. Looked up from germline, CDR1 is SGHRS and CDR2 is YFSETQ. Between the trimmed V and J ends, which lost 0 bases and 5 bases, there was a span of 14 bases. The CDR3 DNA is TGCGCCAGCAGCTTGGTTGGTCAGCCTACGACCGGGGAGCTGTTTTTT. Amino acids: CASSLVGQPTTGELFF.

The chain has TRBV24-1 and TRBJ2-3; D not certain. Germline CDR1 KGHDR, CDR2 SFDVKD. There are 12 residues in the CDR3. Trimming took 1 base from V and 8 from J, leaving 6 bases between them. CDR3 sequence: CATSDLLSTQYF. As DNA, the CDR3 is TGTGCCACCAGTGATTTATTGAGTACGCAGTATTTT.

This clone was detected only once. The V and J genes are TRBV11-2 and TRBJ2-7; TRBD1 matches 9 bases. Trimming at V came to 5 bases and at J to 2 bases, leaving 7 bases not matched to a gene. Germline CDR1 and CDR2: SGHAT and FQNNGV. The CDR3 loop spans 15 amino acids. In nucleotides, the CDR3 is TGTGCCAGCAGCCGAGGGGGACAGGGCACCTACGAGCAGTACTTC. Its protein product is CASSRGGQGTYEQYF.

The rearrangement links TRBV3-1 (or the pseudogene TRBV3-2) to TRBJ1-5, with D unclear. This CDR3 contains 13 residues. Per germline, CDR1 LGHDT and CDR2 YNNKEL (reference sequence). The V and J ends lost 1 base and 6 bases respectively, with 7 bases between them. Here the CDR3 reads CASSQALGQPQHF. The CDR3 DNA sequence: TGTGCCAGCAGCCAAGCACTGGGTCAGCCCCAGCATTTT.